This TCR beta chain was identified during a study of blood T cell repertoires in COVID-19. About the research overall: Sites in the United States, Italy and Spain provided acute and convalescent COVID-19 samples. The analysed material was cDNA or gDNA that came from T cells, B-cell-depleted T cells, or PBMCs.

This clone was observed once. Authors' data handling: For nucleated cells, counts were estimated from reference gene primer amplification. Using immunoSEQ multiplex PCR, the repertoire was profiled, and TCRdb retains in-frame clones only, with some absent. V and J calls and clone size are as listed in that table; D and trimming were resolved from the DNA. The sample carries approximately 6,600 clones, 80% to 90% recorded once. The germline gives CDR1 SGHTA, CDR2 FQGNSA. V was pared by 1 base and J by 2 bases, with 11 bases between. There are 15 residues in the CDR3. Sequencing input: peripheral blood. V and J are TRBV7-2 and TRBJ1-1, with D possibly matching TRBD1 (5 bases). The sequence derives from an elderly man with active COVID-19. The CDR3 DNA sequence: TGTGCCAGCAGCTTAGTTACGGGGGGTAACACTGAAGCTTTCTTT. Amino acids: CASSLVTGGNTEAFF.